The sequence of this T cell receptor (beta chain) was determined in a study of T cell changes during pregnancy in multiple sclerosis. This CDR3 spans 14 amino acids. Looked up from germline, CDR1 is MNHEY and CDR2 is SMNVEV (reference sequence). The germline V and J ends were trimmed by 3 bases and 5 bases, with 10 bases remaining between them. Clones were read by immunoSEQ multiplex PCR, and TCRdb kept only the in-frame ones, dropping some. The repertoire holds some 97,000 clones, with around 93% as singletons. This chain uses TRBV27 with TRBJ1-4; tentatively, D is TRBD1 (5 bases). The sequence derives from a female donor with multiple sclerosis, enrolled in a pregnancy study. The sample was peripheral blood, taken before pregnancy. The CDR3 here is CASSFDRSNEKLFF. The CDR3 region has the DNA TGTGCCAGCAGTTTCGACAGATCGAATGAAAAACTGTTTTTT.